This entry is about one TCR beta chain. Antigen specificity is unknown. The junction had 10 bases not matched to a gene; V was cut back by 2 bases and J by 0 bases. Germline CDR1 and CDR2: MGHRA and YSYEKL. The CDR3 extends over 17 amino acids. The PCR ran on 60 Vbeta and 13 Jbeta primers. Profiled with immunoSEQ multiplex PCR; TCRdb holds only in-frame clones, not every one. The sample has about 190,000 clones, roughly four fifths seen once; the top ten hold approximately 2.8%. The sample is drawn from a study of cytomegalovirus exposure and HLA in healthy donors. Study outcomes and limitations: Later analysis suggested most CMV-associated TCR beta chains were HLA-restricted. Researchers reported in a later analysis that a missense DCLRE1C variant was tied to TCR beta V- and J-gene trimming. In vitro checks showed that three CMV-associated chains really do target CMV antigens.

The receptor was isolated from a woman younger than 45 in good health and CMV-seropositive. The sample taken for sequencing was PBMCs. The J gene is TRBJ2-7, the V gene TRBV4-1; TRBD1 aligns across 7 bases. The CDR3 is CASSQPRDSLRSYEQYF. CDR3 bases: TGCGCCAGCAGCCAACCGAGGGACAGTCTTCGCTCCTACGAGCAGTACTTC.